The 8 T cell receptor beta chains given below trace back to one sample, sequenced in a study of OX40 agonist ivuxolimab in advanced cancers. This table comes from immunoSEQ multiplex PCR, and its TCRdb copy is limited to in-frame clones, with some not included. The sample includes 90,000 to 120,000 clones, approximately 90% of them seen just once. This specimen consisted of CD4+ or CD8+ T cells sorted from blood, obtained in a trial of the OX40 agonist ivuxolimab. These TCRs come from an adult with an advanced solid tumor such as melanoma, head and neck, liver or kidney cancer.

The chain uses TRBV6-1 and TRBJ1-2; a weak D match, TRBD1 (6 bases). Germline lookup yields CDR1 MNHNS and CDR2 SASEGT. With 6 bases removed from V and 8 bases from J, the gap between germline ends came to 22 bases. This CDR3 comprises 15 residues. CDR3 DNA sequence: TGTGCCAGCAGCATCCTGGACAGCAGCACTAGGGGCTACACCTTC. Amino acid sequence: CASSILDSSTRGYTF.

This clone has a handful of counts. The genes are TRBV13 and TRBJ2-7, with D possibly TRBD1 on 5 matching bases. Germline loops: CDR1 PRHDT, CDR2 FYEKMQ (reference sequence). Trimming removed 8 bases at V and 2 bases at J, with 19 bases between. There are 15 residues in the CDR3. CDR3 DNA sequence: TGTGCCAGCGCCCCACCCCCCCCAGGGACCTACGAGCAGTACTTC. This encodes CASAPPPPGTYEQYF.

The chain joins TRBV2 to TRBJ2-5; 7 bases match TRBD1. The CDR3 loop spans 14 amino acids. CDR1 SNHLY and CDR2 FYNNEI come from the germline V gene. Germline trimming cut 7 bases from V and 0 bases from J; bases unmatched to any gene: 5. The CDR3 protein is CASIQQGNQETQYF. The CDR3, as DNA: TGTGCCAGCATCCAACAGGGGAACCAAGAGACCCAGTACTTC.

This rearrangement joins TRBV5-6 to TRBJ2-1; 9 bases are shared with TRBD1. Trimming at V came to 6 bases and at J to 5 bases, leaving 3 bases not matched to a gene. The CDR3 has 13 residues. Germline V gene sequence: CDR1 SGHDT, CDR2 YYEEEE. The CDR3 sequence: CASIRQGDNEQFF. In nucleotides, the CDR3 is TGTGCCAGCATCCGACAGGGGGACAATGAGCAGTTCTTC.

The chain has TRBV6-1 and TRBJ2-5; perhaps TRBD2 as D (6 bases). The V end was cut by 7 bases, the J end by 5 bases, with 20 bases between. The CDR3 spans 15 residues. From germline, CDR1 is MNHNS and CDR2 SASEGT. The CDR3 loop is CASTETASESETQYF. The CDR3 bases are TGTGCCAGCACCGAAACGGCTAGCGAGTCCGAGACCCAGTACTTC.

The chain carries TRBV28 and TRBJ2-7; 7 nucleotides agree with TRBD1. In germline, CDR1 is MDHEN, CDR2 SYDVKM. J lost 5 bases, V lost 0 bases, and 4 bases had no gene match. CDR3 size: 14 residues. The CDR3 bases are TGTGCCAGCAGTTTATGGGACAGGTACCACGAGCAGTACTTC. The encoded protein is CASSLWDRYHEQYF.

This CDR3 reads CASSLVGSYEQYF. The CDR3 DNA sequence: TGCGCCAGCAGCTTGGTGGGTTCCTACGAGCAGTACTTC. The rearrangement uses TRBV5-1 and TRBJ2-7; D gene uncertain. Looked up from germline, CDR1 is SGHRS and CDR2 is YFSETQ. V was shortened by 0 bases and J by 1 base, with 5 bases between the two germline ends. The CDR3 spans 13 residues.

CDR3 protein: CASSESAGGPTDTQYF. The CDR3, as DNA: TGTGCCAGCAGTGAATCAGCGGGAGGGCCCACAGATACGCAGTATTTT. The chain couples TRBV25-1 to TRBJ2-3; 10 bases align to TRBD2. The CDR3 loop spans 16 amino acids. The ends lost 1 base at V and 2 bases at J; junction bases unmatched: 3. CDR1 and CDR2 (germline): MGHDK, SYGVNS.